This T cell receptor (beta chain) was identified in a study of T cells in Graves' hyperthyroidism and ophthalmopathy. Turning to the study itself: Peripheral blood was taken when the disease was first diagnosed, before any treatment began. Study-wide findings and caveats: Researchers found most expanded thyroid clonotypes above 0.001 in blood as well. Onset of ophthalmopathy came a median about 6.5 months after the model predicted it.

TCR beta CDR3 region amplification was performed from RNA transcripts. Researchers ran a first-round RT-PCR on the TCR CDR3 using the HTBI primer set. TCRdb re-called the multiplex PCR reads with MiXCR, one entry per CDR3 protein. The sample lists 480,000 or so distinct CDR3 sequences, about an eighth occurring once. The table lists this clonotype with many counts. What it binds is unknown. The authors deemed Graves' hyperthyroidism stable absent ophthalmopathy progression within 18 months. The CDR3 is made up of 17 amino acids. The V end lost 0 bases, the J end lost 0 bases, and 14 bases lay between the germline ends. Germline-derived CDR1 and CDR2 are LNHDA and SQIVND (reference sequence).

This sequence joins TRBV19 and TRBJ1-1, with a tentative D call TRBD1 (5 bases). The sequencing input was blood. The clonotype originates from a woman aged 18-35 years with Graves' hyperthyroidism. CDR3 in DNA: TGTGCCAGTAGTATAGATCGGTGGGGCAGCTTGAACACTGAAGCTTTCTTT. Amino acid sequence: CASSIDRWGSLNTEAFF.